A selection of T cell receptor beta chains follows, all from one sample in a study of CD8 T cells in ankylosing spondylitis. TCRdb recomputed calls from the 5' RACE reads with MiXCR, one row per CDR3 protein. This sample yields under 300,000 distinct CDR3 sequences, of which 10% to 13% are seen a single time; 2.6% belongs to the top ten. Input material: blood, either unsorted or a sorted T cell fraction (not recorded which). The receptors come from a male donor with ankylosing spondylitis or in good health (not recorded which). Both conserved end residues are part of each CDR3. A D gene is named only where the DNA matches it firmly. A clone size is listed for some rows: how often the clone was seen (once, few, many), or a class if it is expanded.

j_gene: TRBJ2-2
v_gene: TRBV12-3/TRBV12-4
d_gene: TRBD1
abundance: many
CDR3nt: TGTGCCAGCAGTCCTACCGGGACAGGGGGCTTGGAGCTGTTTTTT
CDR3aa: CASSPTGTGGLELFF

j_gene: TRBJ2-3
v_gene: TRBV7-2
d_gene: TRBD2
abundance: few
CDR3nt: TGTGCCAGCAGCCCAGAGGGAGGGAGACCAGATACGCAGTATTTT
CDR3aa: CASSPEGGRPDTQYF

j_gene: TRBJ2-7
v_gene: TRBV30
d_gene: NA
abundance: many
CDR3nt: TGTGCCTGGACTCCGGGACTTGTCTACGAGCAGTACTTC
CDR3aa: CAWTPGLVYEQYF

j_gene: TRBJ2-1
v_gene: TRBV3-1
d_gene: NA
abundance: few
CDR3nt: TGTGCCAGCAGCCAAGGGTTAAATGAGCAGTTCTTC
CDR3aa: CASSQGLNEQFF

j_gene: TRBJ2-7
v_gene: TRBV7-2
d_gene: NA
abundance: NA
CDR3nt: TGTGCCAGCAGCTTCCCGGGGCAGGTCCTCTACGAGCAGTACTTC
CDR3aa: CASSFPGQVLYEQYF

j_gene: TRBJ2-1
v_gene: TRBV12-3/TRBV12-4
d_gene: NA
abundance: NA
CDR3nt: TGTGCCAGCAGTTTTAGTCGGGGGGCGTACAATGAGCAGTTCTTC
CDR3aa: CASSFSRGAYNEQFF

j_gene: TRBJ2-4
v_gene: TRBV3-1
d_gene: NA
abundance: many
CDR3nt: TGTGCCAGCAGCCAAGGGCAGGGCCACATTCAGTACTTC
CDR3aa: CASSQGQGHIQYF

j_gene: TRBJ1-5
v_gene: TRBV27
d_gene: NA
abundance: NA
CDR3nt: TGTACCAGCAGCCAGGGGAATCAGCCCCAGCATTTT
CDR3aa: CTSSQGNQPQHF

j_gene: TRBJ1-2
v_gene: TRBV12-3/TRBV12-4
d_gene: TRBD1
abundance: few
CDR3nt: TGTGCCAGCAGTCTAGACAGGGGGCAAGGCTACACCTTC
CDR3aa: CASSLDRGQGYTF

j_gene: TRBJ2-5
v_gene: TRBV10-3
d_gene: TRBD2
abundance: many
CDR3nt: TGTGCCATCAGTGAGTCGCGGGGGGAAGAGACCCAGTACTTC
CDR3aa: CAISESRGEETQYF

j_gene: TRBJ2-5
v_gene: TRBV30
d_gene: NA
abundance: few
CDR3nt: TGTGCCTGGAGTAGCCTCGCAGAGACCCAGTACTTC
CDR3aa: CAWSSLAETQYF

j_gene: TRBJ2-7
v_gene: TRBV7-6
d_gene: TRBD2
abundance: many
CDR3nt: TGTGCCAGCAGCCCCCTAGCGGGCCCGACTAGCTCCTACGAGCAGTACTTC
CDR3aa: CASSPLAGPTSSYEQYF

j_gene: TRBJ2-3
v_gene: TRBV5-1
d_gene: NA
abundance: many
CDR3nt: TGCGCCAGCAGCACTGCACTAGGGACGCAATCAGATACGCAGTATTTT
CDR3aa: CASSTALGTQSDTQYF

j_gene: TRBJ2-5
v_gene: TRBV25-1
d_gene: NA
abundance: many
CDR3nt: TGTGCCAGCAGCCAAGGGCGGGGAATGGAGACCCAGTACTTC
CDR3aa: CASSQGRGMETQYF

j_gene: TRBJ1-2
v_gene: TRBV5-6
d_gene: NA
abundance: many
CDR3nt: TGTGCCAGCAGAAATGGACGGGGAACTAACTATGGCTACACCTTC
CDR3aa: CASRNGRGTNYGYTF

j_gene: TRBJ1-1
v_gene: TRBV30
d_gene: TRBD1
abundance: few
CDR3nt: TGTGCCTGGAGGGTACCCCGGGACAGGTCACCAGAAGCTTTCTTT
CDR3aa: CAWRVPRDRSPEAFF

j_gene: TRBJ1-2
v_gene: TRBV12-3/TRBV12-4
d_gene: NA
abundance: many
CDR3nt: TGTGCCAGCAGTTTGTGGGCTGGGTCTAATGGCTACACCTTC
CDR3aa: CASSLWAGSNGYTF

j_gene: TRBJ2-1
v_gene: TRBV11-3
d_gene: TRBD1
abundance: NA
CDR3nt: TGTGCCAGCAGCTTAGAGGGACAGGGTCAATACAATGAGCAGTTCTTC
CDR3aa: CASSLEGQGQYNEQFF

j_gene: TRBJ2-7
v_gene: TRBV21-1
d_gene: NA
abundance: many
CDR3nt: TGTGCCAGCAGCAAAGGTGGCAAGACCTACGAGCAGTACTTC
CDR3aa: CASSKGGKTYEQYF

j_gene: TRBJ1-2
v_gene: TRBV7-9
d_gene: TRBD1
abundance: NA
CDR3nt: TGTGCCAGCAGCTTAACCGGGACAGAGGTTGGCTACACCTTC
CDR3aa: CASSLTGTEVGYTF

j_gene: TRBJ1-2
v_gene: TRBV4-1
d_gene: NA
abundance: many
CDR3nt: TGCGCCAGCAGCCAAGATGTTACGGAGGGCTATGGCTACACCTTC
CDR3aa: CASSQDVTEGYGYTF

j_gene: TRBJ2-1
v_gene: TRBV7-2
d_gene: TRBD2
abundance: many
CDR3nt: TGTGCCAGCAGTGCGGGAGGTTTCGGTGAGCAGTTCTTC
CDR3aa: CASSAGGFGEQFF

j_gene: TRBJ2-3
v_gene: TRBV5-1
d_gene: TRBD1
abundance: many
CDR3nt: TGCGCCAGCAGCCCCGAGGGACAGACCACAGATACGCAGTATTTT
CDR3aa: CASSPEGQTTDTQYF

j_gene: TRBJ2-1
v_gene: TRBV5-1
d_gene: TRBD2
abundance: many
CDR3nt: TGCGCCAGCAGCCCTACAACTAGCGGGGGGATGAATGAGCAGTTCTTC
CDR3aa: CASSPTTSGGMNEQFF

j_gene: TRBJ1-6
v_gene: TRBV10-3
d_gene: TRBD1
abundance: many
CDR3nt: TGTGCCATCAGTGACACAGGGGGCTATAATTCACCCCTCCACTTT
CDR3aa: CAISDTGGYNSPLHF

j_gene: TRBJ2-1
v_gene: TRBV23-1
d_gene: TRBD2
abundance: many
CDR3nt: TGCGCCAGCAGTCTTACTAGCGAAGCCTACAATGAGCAGTTCTTC
CDR3aa: CASSLTSEAYNEQFF

j_gene: TRBJ2-5
v_gene: TRBV11-2
d_gene: TRBD1
abundance: many
CDR3nt: TGTGCCAGCAGCTTAGTCGGGGGACAGGGACAAGAGACCCAGTACTTC
CDR3aa: CASSLVGGQGQETQYF

j_gene: TRBJ1-1
v_gene: TRBV5-1
d_gene: NA
abundance: many
CDR3nt: TGCGCCAGCAGTCACCGGGACGGGAGACCTGAAGCTTTCTTT
CDR3aa: CASSHRDGRPEAFF

j_gene: TRBJ2-1
v_gene: TRBV6-2/TRBV6-3
d_gene: NA
abundance: many
CDR3nt: TGTGCCAGCAGTTTAAGACAAAGGCCCTACAATGAGCAGTTCTTC
CDR3aa: CASSLRQRPYNEQFF

j_gene: TRBJ1-1
v_gene: TRBV6-1
d_gene: NA
abundance: many
CDR3nt: TGTGCCAGCAGGAGGGGCGCTGAAGCTTTCTTT
CDR3aa: CASRRGAEAFF

j_gene: TRBJ1-2
v_gene: TRBV7-9
d_gene: NA
abundance: many
CDR3nt: TGTGCCAGCAGCGCGGACAGCTATGGCTACACCTTC
CDR3aa: CASSADSYGYTF

j_gene: TRBJ1-2
v_gene: TRBV18
d_gene: TRBD1
abundance: NA
CDR3nt: TGTGCCAGCTCTCGAGACCCGGGACAGAGCGGCTATGGCTACACCTTC
CDR3aa: CASSRDPGQSGYGYTF

j_gene: TRBJ2-4
v_gene: TRBV19
d_gene: NA
abundance: many
CDR3nt: TGTGCCAGTAGTATTCTATCGGCCACCCCGGCCAAAAACATTCAGTACTTC
CDR3aa: CASSILSATPAKNIQYF

j_gene: TRBJ2-1
v_gene: TRBV11-1
d_gene: TRBD2
abundance: few
CDR3nt: TGTGCCAGCAGCTTAGCGCTCTCTAGCGGGGGGACCTTAGGCAATGAGCAGTTCTTC
CDR3aa: CASSLALSSGGTLGNEQFF

j_gene: TRBJ2-3
v_gene: TRBV7-2
d_gene: NA
abundance: NA
CDR3nt: TGTGCCAGCAGCTCAGGGGCGGCACTTGATACGCAGTATTTT
CDR3aa: CASSSGAALDTQYF

j_gene: TRBJ2-2
v_gene: TRBV3-1
d_gene: NA
abundance: many
CDR3nt: TGTGCCAGCAGCCGCGTTTCTCCCGGGGAGCTGTTTTTT
CDR3aa: CASSRVSPGELFF

j_gene: TRBJ1-2
v_gene: TRBV5-4
d_gene: TRBD1
abundance: many
CDR3nt: TGTGCCAGCAGCTTAGACAGGGGCACTGACTATGGCTACACCTTC
CDR3aa: CASSLDRGTDYGYTF

j_gene: TRBJ1-2
v_gene: TRBV12-3/TRBV12-4
d_gene: NA
abundance: few
CDR3nt: TGTGCCAGCAGTCCCCGGCCAGGGACCTATGGCTACACCTTC
CDR3aa: CASSPRPGTYGYTF

j_gene: TRBJ1-1
v_gene: TRBV30
d_gene: NA
abundance: many
CDR3nt: TGTGCCTGGAGTGTAACCGGGGACACTGAAGCTTTCTTT
CDR3aa: CAWSVTGDTEAFF

j_gene: TRBJ1-5
v_gene: TRBV18
d_gene: NA
abundance: few
CDR3nt: TGTGCCAGCTCCCTCGATGGGGGATCCAGGGCTCAGCCCCAGCATTTT
CDR3aa: CASSLDGGSRAQPQHF

j_gene: TRBJ2-5
v_gene: TRBV7-2
d_gene: NA
abundance: NA
CDR3nt: TGTGCCAGCAGCTTAGCGGGGACGCGTCAAGAGACCCAGTACTTC
CDR3aa: CASSLAGTRQETQYF

j_gene: TRBJ2-1
v_gene: TRBV7-9
d_gene: NA
abundance: few
CDR3nt: TGTGCCAGCAGCCCAACCCTCGTCGACGGATACAATGAGCAGTTCTTC
CDR3aa: CASSPTLVDGYNEQFF

j_gene: TRBJ2-3
v_gene: TRBV5-5
d_gene: TRBD2
abundance: NA
CDR3nt: TGTGCCAGCACCTCGGGGGGAGGGTCCTTCACAGATACGCAGTATTTT
CDR3aa: CASTSGGGSFTDTQYF

j_gene: TRBJ2-3
v_gene: TRBV4-1
d_gene: TRBD2
abundance: many
CDR3nt: TGCGCCAGCAGCCAAGAAGGGCTAGCGGGGGGCACAGATACGCAGTATTTT
CDR3aa: CASSQEGLAGGTDTQYF

j_gene: TRBJ2-3
v_gene: TRBV12-3/TRBV12-4
d_gene: NA
abundance: many
CDR3nt: TGTGCCAGCAGTTTAGGGGGGCGAGGAGATACGCAGTATTTT
CDR3aa: CASSLGGRGDTQYF

j_gene: TRBJ1-1
v_gene: TRBV27
d_gene: NA
abundance: many
CDR3nt: TGTGCCAGCAGTCCAGGACTCTCCGAATGGGGAAACACTGAAGCTTTCTTT
CDR3aa: CASSPGLSEWGNTEAFF

j_gene: TRBJ2-1
v_gene: TRBV5-1
d_gene: TRBD1
abundance: many
CDR3nt: TGCGCCAGCAGCTTGGACAGGGGAAGTAGTAATGAGCAGTTCTTC
CDR3aa: CASSLDRGSSNEQFF

j_gene: TRBJ2-2
v_gene: TRBV29-1
d_gene: TRBD2
abundance: many
CDR3nt: TGCAGCGTTGAAGATCATTTAAGCGGGAGGGCCGTTGACGGGGAGCTGTTTTTT
CDR3aa: CSVEDHLSGRAVDGELFF

j_gene: TRBJ2-3
v_gene: TRBV4-1
d_gene: NA
abundance: many
CDR3nt: TGCGCCAGCAGCGAAACCGGCTCCGGGATCCCAGATACGCAGTATTTT
CDR3aa: CASSETGSGIPDTQYF

j_gene: TRBJ1-5
v_gene: TRBV7-9
d_gene: NA
abundance: few
CDR3nt: TGTGCCAGCAGCCGGGGGGGGAGTGGTAGCAATCAGCCCCAGCATTTT
CDR3aa: CASSRGGSGSNQPQHF

j_gene: TRBJ2-2
v_gene: TRBV3-1
d_gene: NA
abundance: few
CDR3nt: TGTGCCAGCAGCCAAGAGCCTAGCCTGAACACCGGGGAGCTGTTTTTT
CDR3aa: CASSQEPSLNTGELFF

j_gene: TRBJ2-3
v_gene: TRBV14
d_gene: TRBD2
abundance: once
CDR3nt: TGTGCCAGCAGCCAAGGCCTAGCGGGATCAGATACGCAGTATTTT
CDR3aa: CASSQGLAGSDTQYF

j_gene: TRBJ2-3
v_gene: TRBV12-3/TRBV12-4
d_gene: TRBD2
abundance: many
CDR3nt: TGTGCCAGCACTTCAGGACTAGCGGGGGGGTTGGATACGCAGTATTTT
CDR3aa: CASTSGLAGGLDTQYF

j_gene: TRBJ1-1
v_gene: TRBV29-1
d_gene: NA
abundance: NA
CDR3nt: TGCAGCGTTGATGGGGGCGGAATGAACACTGAAGCTTTCTTT
CDR3aa: CSVDGGGMNTEAFF

j_gene: TRBJ2-1
v_gene: TRBV4-2
d_gene: NA
abundance: few
CDR3nt: TGTGCCAGCAGCCAAGATCCCAGGGCATCTGAGCAGTTCTTC
CDR3aa: CASSQDPRASEQFF

j_gene: TRBJ2-2
v_gene: TRBV5-6
d_gene: NA
abundance: many
CDR3nt: TGTGCCAGCAGCTTGCCGGCCGGGGAGCTGTTTTTT
CDR3aa: CASSLPAGELFF

j_gene: TRBJ2-7
v_gene: TRBV11-2
d_gene: TRBD2
abundance: many
CDR3nt: TGTGCCAGCAGCTTAGATCTTCTAGCGGGATACGAGCAGTACTTC
CDR3aa: CASSLDLLAGYEQYF

j_gene: TRBJ1-5
v_gene: TRBV5-1
d_gene: NA
abundance: many
CDR3nt: TGCGCCAGCAGCTTGGACGGCTTCAATCAGCCCCAGCATTTT
CDR3aa: CASSLDGFNQPQHF

j_gene: TRBJ2-3
v_gene: TRBV12-3/TRBV12-4
d_gene: NA
abundance: many
CDR3nt: TGTGCCAGCAGTTTAAGCCGCGCAGATACGCAGTATTTT
CDR3aa: CASSLSRADTQYF

j_gene: TRBJ2-7
v_gene: TRBV7-9
d_gene: TRBD2
abundance: few
CDR3nt: TGTGCCAGCAGCACTCATTTCTCGGGCGGGAGTGAAGACTTC
CDR3aa: CASSTHFSGGSEDF